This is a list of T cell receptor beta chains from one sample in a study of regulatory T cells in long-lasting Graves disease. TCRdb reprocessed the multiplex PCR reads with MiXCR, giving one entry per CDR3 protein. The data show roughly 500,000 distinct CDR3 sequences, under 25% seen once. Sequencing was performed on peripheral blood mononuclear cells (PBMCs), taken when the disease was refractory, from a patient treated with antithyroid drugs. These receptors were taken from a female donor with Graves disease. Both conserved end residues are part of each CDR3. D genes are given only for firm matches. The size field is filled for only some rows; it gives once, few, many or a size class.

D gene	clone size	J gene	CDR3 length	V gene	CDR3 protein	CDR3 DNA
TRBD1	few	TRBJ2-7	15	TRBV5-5	CASSLGQGANYEQYF	TGTGCCAGCAGCTTGGGACAGGGGGCGAACTACGAGCAGTACTTC
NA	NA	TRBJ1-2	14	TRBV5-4	CASSLDNGGYGYTF	TGTGCCAGCAGCTTGGACAACGGAGGCTATGGCTACACCTTC
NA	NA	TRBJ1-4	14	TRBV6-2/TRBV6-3	CASSKRAVREKLFF	TGTGCCAGCAGTAAAAGGGCAGTACGTGAAAAACTGTTTTTT
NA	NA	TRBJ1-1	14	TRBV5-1	CASSFEGSATEAFF	TGCGCCAGCAGCTTTGAGGGGAGTGCGACTGAAGCTTTCTTT
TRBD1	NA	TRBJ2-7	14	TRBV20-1	CSALNIDRGYEQYF	TGCAGTGCCCTCAATATCGACAGGGGGTACGAGCAGTACTTC
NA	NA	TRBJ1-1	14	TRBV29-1	CSVVPRWGGTEAFF	TGCAGCGTTGTCCCTCGGTGGGGGGGCACTGAAGCTTTCTTT
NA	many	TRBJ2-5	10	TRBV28	CASSFGTQYF	TGTGCCAGCAGTTTTGGGACCCAGTACTTC
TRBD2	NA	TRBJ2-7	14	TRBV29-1	CSVGLAGVGYEQYF	TGCAGCGTGGGACTAGCGGGAGTCGGTTACGAGCAGTACTTC
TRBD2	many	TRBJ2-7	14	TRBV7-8	CASSSAGFRYEQYF	TGTGCCAGCAGCTCAGCGGGGTTCCGGTACGAGCAGTACTTC
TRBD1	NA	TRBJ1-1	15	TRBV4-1	CASRRTGQGGGEAFF	TGCGCCAGCAGACGGACGGGACAGGGGGGCGGTGAAGCTTTCTTT
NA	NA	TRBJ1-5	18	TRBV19	CASRFGVEGSGPNQPQHF	TGTGCCAGTCGGTTTGGGGTGGAGGGTTCAGGGCCCAATCAGCCCCAGCATTTT
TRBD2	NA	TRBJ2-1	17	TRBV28	CASSVSKAGILYNEQFF	TGTGCCAGCAGTGTATCAAAAGCGGGAATACTATACAATGAGCAGTTCTTC
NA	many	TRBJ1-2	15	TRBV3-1	CASSSLGSGHYGYTF	TGTGCCAGCAGCTCCCTCGGGTCAGGACACTATGGCTACACCTTC
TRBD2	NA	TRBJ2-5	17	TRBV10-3	CAIRQGLAGGPRETQYF	TGTGCCATCAGACAAGGACTAGCGGGAGGGCCCCGGGAGACCCAGTACTTC
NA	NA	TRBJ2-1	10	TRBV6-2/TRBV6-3	CASRIGEQFF	TGTGCCAGCAGGATTGGCGAGCAGTTCTTC
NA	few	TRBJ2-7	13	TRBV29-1	CSARTAHSYEQYF	TGCAGCGCCAGGACAGCACACTCCTACGAGCAGTACTTC
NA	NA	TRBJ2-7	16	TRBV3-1	CASSQGLRGRTSVQYF	TGTGCCAGCAGCCAAGGGCTCCGGGGACGGACCTCGGTGCAGTACTTC
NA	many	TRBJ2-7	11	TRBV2	CASRGVAEQYF	TGTGCCAGCAGGGGGGTTGCCGAGCAGTACTTC
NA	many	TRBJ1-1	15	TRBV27	CASSFSRALNTEAFF	TGTGCCAGCAGTTTTAGCCGGGCCTTGAACACTGAAGCTTTCTTT
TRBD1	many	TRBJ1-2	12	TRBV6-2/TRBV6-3	CASRDSGGGYTF	TGTGCCAGCAGGGACTCAGGGGGAGGCTACACCTTC
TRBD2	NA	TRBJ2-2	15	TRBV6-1	CASRTSGRNTGELFF	TGTGCCAGCAGAACCAGCGGGAGGAACACCGGGGAGCTGTTTTTT
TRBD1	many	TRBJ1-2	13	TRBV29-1	CSVMTGVNYGYTF	TGCAGCGTTATGACAGGGGTCAACTATGGCTACACCTTC
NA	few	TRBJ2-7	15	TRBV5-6	CASSWWDLQAYEQYF	TGTGCCAGCAGCTGGTGGGACTTGCAAGCCTACGAGCAGTACTTC
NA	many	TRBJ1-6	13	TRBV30	CASGRTYNSPLHF	TGTGCCTCCGGACGGACCTATAATTCACCCCTCCACTTT
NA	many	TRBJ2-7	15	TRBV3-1	CASSHRRGPLGEQYF	TGTGCCAGCAGCCATCGAAGGGGACCCCTGGGCGAGCAGTACTTC
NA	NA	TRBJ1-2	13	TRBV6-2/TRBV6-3	CASTEAGDYGYTF	TGTGCCAGCACCGAGGCGGGGGACTATGGCTACACCTTC
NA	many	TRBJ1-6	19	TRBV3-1	CASSQDVSGRPNLNSPLHF	TGTGCCAGCAGCCAAGATGTATCCGGCCGGCCGAACCTTAATTCACCCCTCCACTTT
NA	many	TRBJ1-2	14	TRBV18	CASSPRSENYGYTF	TGTGCCAGCTCACCACGTTCGGAGAACTATGGCTACACCTTC
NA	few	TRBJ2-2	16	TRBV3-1	CASSQDPAPNTGELFF	TGTGCCAGCAGCCAAGATCCAGCCCCGAACACCGGGGAGCTGTTTTTT
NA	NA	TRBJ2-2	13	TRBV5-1	CTTRGTTSGELFF	TGCACCACCAGAGGGACAACGAGCGGGGAGCTGTTTTTT
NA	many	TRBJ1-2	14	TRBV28	CASSRPGRPYGYTF	TGTGCCAGCAGCCGCCCGGGACGGCCCTATGGCTACACCTTC
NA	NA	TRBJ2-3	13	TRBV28	CASSPGLGDTQYF	TGTGCCAGCAGCCCCGGACTCGGCGATACGCAGTATTTT
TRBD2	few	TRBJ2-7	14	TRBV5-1	CASSFNLAGVEQYF	TGCGCCAGCAGCTTTAACCTAGCGGGAGTCGAGCAGTACTTC
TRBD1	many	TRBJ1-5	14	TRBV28	CASTGTVLNQPQHF	TGTGCCAGTACCGGGACAGTCCTCAATCAGCCCCAGCATTTT
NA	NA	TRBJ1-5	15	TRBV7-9	CASSAAGGINQPQHF	TGTGCCAGCAGCGCTGCCGGGGGGATAAATCAGCCCCAGCATTTT
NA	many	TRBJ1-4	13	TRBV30	CAWSDRKSEKLFF	TGTGCCTGGAGCGACAGGAAGTCCGAAAAACTGTTTTTT
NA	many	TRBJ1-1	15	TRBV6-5	CASSYSRAGNTEAFF	TGTGCCAGCAGTTACTCGAGGGCGGGTAACACTGAAGCTTTCTTT
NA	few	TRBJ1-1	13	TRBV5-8	CASSQMETTEAFF	TGTGCCAGCAGTCAGATGGAGACCACTGAAGCTTTCTTT
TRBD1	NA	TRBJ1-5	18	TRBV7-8	CASSLEGGWTGTNQPQHF	TGTGCCAGCAGCTTAGAGGGGGGGTGGACAGGGACCAATCAGCCCCAGCATTTT
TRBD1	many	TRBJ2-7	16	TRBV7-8	CASSLANRGRVAEQYF	TGTGCCAGCAGCTTAGCGAACAGGGGGCGAGTGGCCGAGCAGTACTTC
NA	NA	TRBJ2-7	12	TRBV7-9	CASSKQVNEQYF	TGTGCCAGCAGCAAACAGGTCAACGAGCAGTACTTC
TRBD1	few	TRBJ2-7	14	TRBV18	CASSGRQGGYEQYF	TGTGCCAGCTCAGGTCGACAGGGGGGCTACGAGCAGTACTTC
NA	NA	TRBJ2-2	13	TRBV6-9	CACSYSSSGELFF	TGTGCCTGCAGTTACTCATCTTCCGGGGAGCTGTTTTTT
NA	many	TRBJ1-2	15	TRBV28	CASSLIQGIPYGYTF	TGTGCCAGCAGTTTAATTCAGGGAATACCCTATGGCTACACCTTC
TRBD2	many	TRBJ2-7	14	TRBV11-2	CASSRSGNSYEQYF	TGTGCCAGCAGCCGGAGCGGGAACTCCTACGAGCAGTACTTC
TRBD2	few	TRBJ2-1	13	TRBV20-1	CSARLAGGREQFF	TGCAGTGCTAGATTAGCGGGAGGTCGGGAGCAGTTCTTC
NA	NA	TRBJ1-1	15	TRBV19	CASLGAGAQKTEAFF	TGTGCCAGCCTCGGGGCAGGGGCTCAAAAGACTGAAGCTTTCTTT
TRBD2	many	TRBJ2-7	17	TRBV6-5	CASSYHSSSGRGNEQYF	TGTGCCAGCAGTTACCATAGCTCTAGCGGGAGAGGGAACGAGCAGTACTTC
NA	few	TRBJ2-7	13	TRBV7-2	CASSLGGVSEQYF	TGTGCCAGCAGCTTAGGAGGGGTAAGCGAGCAGTACTTC